Detailed here is one T cell receptor (beta chain). Its antigen is currently unknown. Using immunoSEQ multiplex PCR, the repertoire was profiled, and TCRdb retains in-frame clones only, with some absent. The sample carries about 430,000 clones, more than 80% recorded once. These data originate in a study of Ad26.COV2.S vaccination and SARS-CoV-2 variants. Study information: Into the muscle, Ad26.COV2.S was dosed once or twice, 56 days apart.

Study findings and constraints: Spike-specific CD8+ and CD4+ T cell responses reportedly showed substantial breadth after vaccination. Measurement of non-spike TCR breadth gave similar results in vaccine and placebo recipients.

Treatment described: 15 to 20 received Ad26.COV2.S at low or high dose, single or two shots; about 5 received placebo; per-sample allocation not given. Sampling took place 63 days after the first vaccine or placebo injection. An adult donor aged 18-55 years was enrolled in Boston. The CDR3 contains 16 residues. The ends were cut back, 3 bases at V and 3 bases at J, with 18 bases in the middle. CDR1 and CDR2 (germline): LGHDT, YNNKEL (reference sequence). Source: peripheral blood, taken in a trial of Ad26.COV2.S vaccine versus placebo. V and J are TRBV3-1 (or the pseudogene TRBV3-2) and TRBJ2-7; D gene uncertain. The clonotype comes from a person aged 18-65 years who received the Ad26.COV2.S COVID-19 vaccine or a placebo. Here the CDR3 reads CASSHSLRASLYEQYF. Here the CDR3 DNA reads TGTGCCAGCAGCCATTCCCTCCGGGCAAGTCTCTACGAGCAGTACTTC.